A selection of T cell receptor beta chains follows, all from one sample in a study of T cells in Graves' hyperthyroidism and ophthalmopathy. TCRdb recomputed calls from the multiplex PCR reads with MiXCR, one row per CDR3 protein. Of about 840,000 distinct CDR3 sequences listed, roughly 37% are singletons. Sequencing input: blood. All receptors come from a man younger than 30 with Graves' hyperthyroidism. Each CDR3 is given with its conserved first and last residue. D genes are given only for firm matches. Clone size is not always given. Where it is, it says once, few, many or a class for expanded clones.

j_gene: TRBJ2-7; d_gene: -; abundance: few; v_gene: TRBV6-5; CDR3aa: CASSYFLGSNYEQYF; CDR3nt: TGTGCCAGCAGTTACTTTTTGGGGTCAAACTACGAGCAGTACTTC
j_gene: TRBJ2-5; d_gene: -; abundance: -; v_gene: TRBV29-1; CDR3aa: CSPSQCGQYF; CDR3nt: TGCAGCCCCTCTCAATGTGGCCAGTACTTC
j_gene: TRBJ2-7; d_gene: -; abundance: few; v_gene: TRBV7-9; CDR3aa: CASSSLRGRGEQYF; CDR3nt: TGTGCCAGCAGCTCACTCCGGGGAAGAGGGGAGCAGTACTTC
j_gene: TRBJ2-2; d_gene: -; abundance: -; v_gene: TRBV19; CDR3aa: CASSIAGPMTTGELFF; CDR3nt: TGTGCCAGTAGTATAGCTGGACCGATGACAACCGGGGAGCTGTTTTTT
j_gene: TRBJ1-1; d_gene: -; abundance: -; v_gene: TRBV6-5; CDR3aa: CASFRIGGLPEAFF; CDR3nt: TGTGCCAGCTTCCGTATCGGAGGGCTTCCAGAAGCTTTCTTT
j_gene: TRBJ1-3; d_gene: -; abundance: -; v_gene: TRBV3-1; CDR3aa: CASSQDFPSATLGNTIYF; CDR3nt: TGTGCCAGCAGCCAAGATTTCCCATCGGCTACTCTTGGAAACACCATATATTTT
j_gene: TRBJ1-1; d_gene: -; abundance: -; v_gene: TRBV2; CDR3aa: CASTVGLNTEAFF; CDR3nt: TGTGCCAGCACCGTCGGACTGAACACTGAAGCTTTCTTT
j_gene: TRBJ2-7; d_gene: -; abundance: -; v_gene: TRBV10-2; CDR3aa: CASSPIPYEQYF; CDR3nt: TGTGCCAGCAGCCCTATTCCCTACGAGCAGTACTTC
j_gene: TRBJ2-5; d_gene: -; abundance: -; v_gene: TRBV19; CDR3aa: CASNPGVLQETQYF; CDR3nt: TGTGCCAGTAACCCGGGGGTACTCCAAGAGACCCAGTACTTC
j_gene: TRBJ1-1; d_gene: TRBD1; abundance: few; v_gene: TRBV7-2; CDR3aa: CASSPRETGASGTEAFF; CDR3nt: TGTGCCAGCAGCCCAAGGGAAACAGGGGCCTCGGGGACTGAAGCTTTCTTT
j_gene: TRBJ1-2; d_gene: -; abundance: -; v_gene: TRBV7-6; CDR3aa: CASRTRQLSNYGYTF; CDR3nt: TGTGCCAGCAGAACACGACAGCTATCTAACTATGGCTACACCTTC
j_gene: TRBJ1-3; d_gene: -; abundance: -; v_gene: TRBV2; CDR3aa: CASSDWGSMNTIYF; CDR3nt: TGTGCCAGCAGTGATTGGGGTAGCATGAACACCATATATTTT
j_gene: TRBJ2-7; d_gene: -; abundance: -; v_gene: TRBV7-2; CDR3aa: CASSLGGTWEQYF; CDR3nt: TGTGCCAGCAGCTTAGGGGGCACCTGGGAGCAGTACTTC
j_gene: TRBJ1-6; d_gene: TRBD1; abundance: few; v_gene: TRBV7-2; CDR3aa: CASSLVGDSYNSPLHF; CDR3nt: TGTGCCAGCAGTTTGGTAGGGGACAGCTATAATTCACCCCTCCACTTT
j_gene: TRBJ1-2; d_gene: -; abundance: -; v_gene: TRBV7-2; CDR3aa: CASSPVDSFNYGYTF; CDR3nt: TGTGCCAGCAGCCCAGTGGACAGCTTTAACTATGGCTACACCTTC
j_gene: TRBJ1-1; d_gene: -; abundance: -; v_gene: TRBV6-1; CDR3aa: CASSENSGVNTEAFF; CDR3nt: TGTGCCAGCAGTGAGAATTCAGGGGTGAACACTGAAGCTTTCTTT
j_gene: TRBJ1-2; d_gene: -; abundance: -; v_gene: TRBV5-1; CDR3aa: CASSPGHTNYGYTF; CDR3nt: TGCGCCAGCAGCCCGGGGCATACCAACTATGGCTACACCTTC
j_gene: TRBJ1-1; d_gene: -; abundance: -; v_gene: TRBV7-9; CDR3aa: CASSLRRDQTLNTEAFF; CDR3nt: TGTGCCAGCAGCTTAAGGAGGGATCAAACTCTAAACACTGAAGCTTTCTTT
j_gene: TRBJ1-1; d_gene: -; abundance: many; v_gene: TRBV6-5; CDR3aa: CASSYSPGNTEAFF; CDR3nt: TGTGCCAGCAGTTACTCGCCGGGGAACACTGAAGCTTTCTTT
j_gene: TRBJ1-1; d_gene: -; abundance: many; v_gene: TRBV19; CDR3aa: CASSPGLSNTEAFF; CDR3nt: TGTGCCAGTAGTCCGGGACTATCGAACACTGAAGCTTTCTTT
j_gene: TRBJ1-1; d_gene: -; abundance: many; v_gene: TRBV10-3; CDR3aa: CAIRDGNTEAFF; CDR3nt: TGTGCCATCAGGGACGGTAACACTGAAGCTTTCTTT
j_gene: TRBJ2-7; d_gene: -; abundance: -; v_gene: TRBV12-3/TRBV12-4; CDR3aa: CASSYVDREQYF; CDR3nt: TGTGCCAGCAGCTATGTCGACAGAGAGCAGTACTTC
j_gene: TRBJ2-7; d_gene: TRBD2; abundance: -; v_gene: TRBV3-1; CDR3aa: CASSQRTSGSYEQYF; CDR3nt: TGTGCCAGCAGCCAACGGACTAGCGGCTCCTACGAGCAGTACTTC
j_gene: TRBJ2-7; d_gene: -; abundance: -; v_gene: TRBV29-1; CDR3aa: CSAEGRGRGYEQYF; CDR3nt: TGCAGCGCCGAGGGGAGGGGGCGAGGGTACGAGCAGTACTTC
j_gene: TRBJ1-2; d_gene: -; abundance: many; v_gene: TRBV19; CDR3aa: CASSSTGLYGYTF; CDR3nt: TGTGCCAGTAGCTCGACAGGCCTCTATGGCTACACCTTC
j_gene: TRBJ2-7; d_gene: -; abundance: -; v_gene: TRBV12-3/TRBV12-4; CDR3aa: CASRPTGIEQYF; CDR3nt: TGTGCCAGCAGGCCCACGGGGATCGAGCAGTACTTC
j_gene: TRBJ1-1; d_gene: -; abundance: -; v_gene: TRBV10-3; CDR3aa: CAISEYGALMNTEAFF; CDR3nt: TGTGCCATCAGTGAATACGGAGCCCTGATGAACACTGAAGCTTTCTTT
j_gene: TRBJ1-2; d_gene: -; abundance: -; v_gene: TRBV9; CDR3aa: CASSVDRVTGEGNGYTF; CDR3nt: TGTGCCAGCAGCGTAGATAGGGTCACCGGGGAGGGAAATGGCTACACCTTC
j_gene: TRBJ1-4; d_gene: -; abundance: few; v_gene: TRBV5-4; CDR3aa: CASSLARGSTNEKLFF; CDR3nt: TGTGCCAGCAGCTTGGCCAGAGGTTCAACTAATGAAAAACTGTTTTTT
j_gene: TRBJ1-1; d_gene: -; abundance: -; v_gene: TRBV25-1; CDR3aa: CASRSPTAGMNTEAFF; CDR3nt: TGTGCCAGCAGGTCCCCCACCGCGGGTATGAACACTGAAGCTTTCTTT
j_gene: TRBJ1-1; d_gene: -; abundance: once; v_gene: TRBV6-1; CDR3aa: CASSAAGKTEAFF; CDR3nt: TGTGCCAGCAGTGCAGCGGGGAAGACTGAAGCTTTCTTT
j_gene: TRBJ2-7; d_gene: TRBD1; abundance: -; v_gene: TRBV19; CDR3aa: CASSQDGGAGGDYEQYF; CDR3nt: TGCGCCAGCAGCCAAGATGGAGGGGCAGGGGGCGACTACGAGCAGTACTTC
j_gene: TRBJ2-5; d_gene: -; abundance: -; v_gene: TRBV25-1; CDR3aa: CASLANSQETQYF; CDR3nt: TGTGCCAGCTTAGCGAACTCCCAAGAGACCCAGTACTTC
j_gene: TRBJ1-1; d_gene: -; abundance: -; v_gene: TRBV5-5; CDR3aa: CASRLGGLQDTEAFF; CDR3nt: TGTGCCAGCAGACTAGGAGGGCTGCAGGACACTGAAGCTTTCTTT
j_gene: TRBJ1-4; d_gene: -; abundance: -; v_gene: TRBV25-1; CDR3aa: CASSLDVGVREELFF; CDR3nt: TGTGCCAGCAGCTTAGATGTAGGGGTCCGAGAGGAACTGTTTTTT
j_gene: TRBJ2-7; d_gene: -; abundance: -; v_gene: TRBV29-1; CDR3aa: CSVELIESGITYEQYF; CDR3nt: TGCAGCGTTGAATTAATCGAGTCAGGGATAACCTACGAGCAGTACTTC
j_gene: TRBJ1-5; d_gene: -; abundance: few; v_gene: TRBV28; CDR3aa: CATRGGAKSNQPQHF; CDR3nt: TGTGCCACGCGAGGGGGGGCGAAAAGCAATCAGCCCCAGCATTTT
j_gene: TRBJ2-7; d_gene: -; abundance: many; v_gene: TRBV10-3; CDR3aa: CATASPDSSVLHEQYF; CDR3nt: TGTGCCACCGCTTCCCCGGACAGTTCCGTACTCCACGAGCAGTACTTC
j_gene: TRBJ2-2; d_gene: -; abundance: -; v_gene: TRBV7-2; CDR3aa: CASSRNRGAGGELFF; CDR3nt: TGTGCCAGCAGCCGGAATAGGGGTGCGGGCGGGGAGCTGTTTTTT
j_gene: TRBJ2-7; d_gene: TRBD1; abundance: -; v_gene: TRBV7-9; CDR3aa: CASSLDPAYQTGTGTYEQYF; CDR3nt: TGTGCCAGCAGCTTAGATCCGGCTTACCAAACCGGGACAGGGACCTACGAGCAGTACTTC
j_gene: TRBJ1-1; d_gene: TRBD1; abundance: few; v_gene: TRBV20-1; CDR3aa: CSAEGAQGGDTEAFF; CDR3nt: TGCAGTGCTGAGGGGGCGCAGGGAGGAGACACTGAAGCTTTCTTT
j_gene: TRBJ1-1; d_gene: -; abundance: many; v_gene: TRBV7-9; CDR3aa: CASSVTGQNTEAFF; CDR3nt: TGTGCCAGCAGCGTCACTGGACAGAACACTGAAGCTTTCTTT